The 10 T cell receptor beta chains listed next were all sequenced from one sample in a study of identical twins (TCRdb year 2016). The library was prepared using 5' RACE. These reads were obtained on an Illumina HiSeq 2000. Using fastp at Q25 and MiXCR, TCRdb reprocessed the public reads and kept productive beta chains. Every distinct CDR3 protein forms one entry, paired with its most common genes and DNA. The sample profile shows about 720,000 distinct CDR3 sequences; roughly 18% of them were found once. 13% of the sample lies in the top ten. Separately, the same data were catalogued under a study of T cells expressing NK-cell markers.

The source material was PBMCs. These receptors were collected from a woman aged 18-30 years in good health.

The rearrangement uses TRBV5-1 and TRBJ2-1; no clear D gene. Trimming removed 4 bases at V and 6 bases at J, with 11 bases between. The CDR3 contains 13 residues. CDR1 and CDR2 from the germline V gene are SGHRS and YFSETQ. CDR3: CASSGWGSNEQFF. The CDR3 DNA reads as TGCGCCAGCAGCGGGTGGGGTTCCAATGAGCAGTTCTTC. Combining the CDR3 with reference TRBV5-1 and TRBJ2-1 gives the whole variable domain KAGVTQTPRYLIKTRGQQVTLSCSPISGHRSVSWYQQTPGQGLQFLFEYFSETQRNKGNFPGRFSGRQFSNSRSEMNVSTLELGDSALYLCASSGWGSNEQFFGPGTRLTVL.

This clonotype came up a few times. The CDR3 DNA reads as TGTGCCAGCAGCCTCACCCTCCAAGAGACCCAGTACTTC. Translation gives CASSLTLQETQYF. The chain uses TRBV7-9 and TRBJ2-5; D remains unclear. This CDR3 comprises 13 residues. The V and J ends lost 5 bases and 1 base respectively, with 8 bases between them. Germline values: CDR1 SEHNR, CDR2 FQNEAQ (reference sequence).

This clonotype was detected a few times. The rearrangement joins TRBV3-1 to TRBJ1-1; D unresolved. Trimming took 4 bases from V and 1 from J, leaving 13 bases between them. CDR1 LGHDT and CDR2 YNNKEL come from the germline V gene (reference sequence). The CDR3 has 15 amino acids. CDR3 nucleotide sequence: TGTGCCAGCAGCCGCTTCGGACGGGAGAACACTGAAGCTTTCTTT. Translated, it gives CASSRFGRENTEAFF.

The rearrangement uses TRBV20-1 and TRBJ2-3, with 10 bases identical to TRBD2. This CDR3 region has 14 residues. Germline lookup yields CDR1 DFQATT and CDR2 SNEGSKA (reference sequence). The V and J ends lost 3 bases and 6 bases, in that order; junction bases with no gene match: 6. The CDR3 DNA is TGCAGTGCTAGGCCTAGCGGGAGTAGGGATACGCAGTATTTT. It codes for CSARPSGSRDTQYF.

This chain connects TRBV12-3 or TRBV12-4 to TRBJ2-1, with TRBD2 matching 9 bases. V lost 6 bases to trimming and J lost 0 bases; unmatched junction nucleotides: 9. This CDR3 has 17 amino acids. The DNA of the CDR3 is TGTGCCAGCAGAGCTTTTAGCGGGAGCCCCTCCTACAATGAGCAGTTCTTC. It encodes CASRAFSGSPSYNEQFF.

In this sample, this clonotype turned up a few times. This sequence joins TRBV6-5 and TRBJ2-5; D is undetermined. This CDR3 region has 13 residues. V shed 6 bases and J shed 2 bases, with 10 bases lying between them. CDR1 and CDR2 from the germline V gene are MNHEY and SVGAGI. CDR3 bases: TGTGCCAGCAGCAGTCCTACACAAGAGACCCAGTACTTC. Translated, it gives CASSSPTQETQYF.

This CDR3 is CASSVGLAGTLNTGELFF. The CDR3 bases are TGTGCCAGCAGCGTAGGTCTAGCGGGGACCCTGAACACCGGGGAGCTGTTTTTT. This sequence joins TRBV9 and TRBJ2-2; 9 bases are a match to TRBD2. V lost 0 bases to trimming and J lost 1 base; unmatched junction nucleotides: 7. Germline lookup yields CDR1 SGDLS and CDR2 YYNGEE. The CDR3 is made up of 18 amino acids.

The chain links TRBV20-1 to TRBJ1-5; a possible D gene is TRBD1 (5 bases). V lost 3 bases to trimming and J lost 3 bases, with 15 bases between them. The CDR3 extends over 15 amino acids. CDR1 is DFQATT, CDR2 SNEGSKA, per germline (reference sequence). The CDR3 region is CSARCIGHHNQPQHF. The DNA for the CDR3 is TGCAGTGCTAGGTGCATAGGACACCACAATCAGCCCCAGCATTTT.

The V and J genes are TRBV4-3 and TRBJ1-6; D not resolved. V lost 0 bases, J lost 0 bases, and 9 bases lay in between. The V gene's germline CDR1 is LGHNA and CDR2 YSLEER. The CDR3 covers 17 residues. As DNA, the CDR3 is TGCGCCAGCAGCCAAGATCGGCTGAGCTCCTATAATTCACCCCTCCACTTT. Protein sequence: CASSQDRLSSYNSPLHF.

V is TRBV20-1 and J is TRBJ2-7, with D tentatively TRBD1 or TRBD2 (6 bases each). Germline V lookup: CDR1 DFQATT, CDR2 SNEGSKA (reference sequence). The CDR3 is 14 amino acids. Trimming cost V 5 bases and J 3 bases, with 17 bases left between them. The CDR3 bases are TGCAGTGCTTGGGGGGCAGGCGATCTCTACGAGCAGTACTTC. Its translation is CSAWGAGDLYEQYF.